This entry is about one T cell receptor beta chain. These data are taken from a study of blood T cell repertoires in COVID-19. On the study more broadly: In each case, the material was cDNA or gDNA derived from T cells, B-cell-depleted T cells, or PBMCs.

The V segment lost 3 bases and the J segment 1 base; nucleotides outside the gene matches: 4. This CDR3 is 14 amino acids long. The V gene's germline CDR1 is SQVTM and CDR2 ANQGSEA. Original processing notes: Estimates of nucleated cell counts were drawn from the amplification of reference gene primers. Profiled with immunoSEQ multiplex PCR; TCRdb holds only in-frame clones, not every one. D and trimming come from the DNA, and the V and J calls and clone size come from that table. The data contain approximately 670,000 clones, 90% of them seen just once; the ten biggest clones take up approximately 0.3%.

This clonotype was obtained from a woman aged 18-30 years with acute or convalescent COVID-19. This chain links TRBV29-1 with TRBJ1-2; 8 nucleotides align to TRBD1. Sequenced material: peripheral blood. CDR3 region: CSVDGTGDNYGYTF. CDR3 DNA sequence: TGCAGCGTTGACGGGACAGGAGATAACTATGGCTACACCTTC.